The 13 T cell receptor beta chains below all came from one sample that was sequenced in a study of CD8+ T cells in alopecia areata. Investigators isolated RNA and reverse transcribed it into cDNA to act as the sequencing template. Generated by immunoSEQ multiplex PCR, the TCRdb table keeps only in-frame clones and is missing some. The data show approximately 150,000 clones, about three fifths seen once. Material for sequencing was CD4+ T cells sorted from blood. Receptor source: a human donor in good health.

The V and J genes are TRBV7-9 and TRBJ2-5; no firm D call. The CDR3 is made up of 14 amino acids. With 1 base removed from V and 7 bases from J, the gap between germline ends came to 13 bases. The germline CDR1 and CDR2 sequences are SEHNR and FQNEAQ (reference sequence). CDR3 sequence reads: CASSLGRQAGTQYF. The DNA for the CDR3 is TGTGCCAGCAGCTTAGGGCGGCAGGCTGGGACCCAGTACTTC.

This chain connects TRBV29-1 to TRBJ1-1; no definite D call. V was pared by 7 bases and J by 1 base, with 13 bases between. The CDR3 covers 13 residues. Germline-derived CDR1 and CDR2 are SQVTM and ANQGSEA. The CDR3 is CSAPVAGNTEAFF. In nucleotides, the CDR3 is TGCAGCGCCCCGGTGGCGGGGAACACTGAAGCTTTCTTT. Drawing the rest from reference TRBV29-1 and TRBJ1-1, the complete variable domain is SAVISQKPSRDICQRGTSLTIQCQVDSQVTMMFWYRQQPGQSLTLIATANQGSEATYESGFVIDKFPISRPNLTFSTLTVSNMSPEDSSIYLCSAPVAGNTEAFFGQGTRLTVV.

This clone was recorded only once. The chain is built from TRBV29-1 and TRBJ2-3; 8 bases fit TRBD1. Germline CDR1 and CDR2: SQVTM and ANQGSEA. Trimming at V came to 1 base and at J to 0 bases, leaving 6 bases not matched to a gene. The CDR3 covers 16 residues. The CDR3 protein is CSVEGTGGASTDTQYF. Written as DNA, the CDR3 is TGCAGCGTTGAAGGTACAGGGGGAGCTAGCACAGATACGCAGTATTTT.

V usage is TRBV29-1 and J usage is TRBJ2-7; D might be TRBD1 (7 bases). Trimming took off 3 bases at V and 6 bases at J, with 15 bases between the two ends. The CDR3 extends over 13 amino acids. Looked up from germline, CDR1 is SQVTM and CDR2 is ANQGSEA. CDR3 protein: CSVDRQGGREQYF. The CDR3, as DNA: TGCAGCGTTGATCGGCAGGGGGGACGCGAGCAGTACTTC.

The CDR3 DNA reads as TGTGCCATCAGTGACCAGGATACGCAGTATTTT. Its protein product is CAISDQDTQYF. The chain employs TRBV10-3 and TRBJ2-3; D is undetermined. Deletions cut 3 bases from V and 6 bases from J, with 4 bases between. This CDR3 contains 11 residues. Germline-derived CDR1 and CDR2 are ENHRY and SYGVKD.

A few counts support this clone. The chain couples TRBV30 to TRBJ2-3, with D uncertain. The germline V and J ends were trimmed by 5 bases and 9 bases, with 15 bases remaining between them. CDR1 GTSNPN and CDR2 SVGIG come from the germline V gene (reference sequence). The CDR3 covers 12 residues. The chain's CDR3 is CAWGPLEPTQYF. Written as DNA, the CDR3 is TGTGCCTGGGGCCCACTGGAGCCAACGCAGTATTTT.

The rearrangement joins TRBV7-2 to TRBJ2-2; 7 nucleotides match TRBD1. Germline V CDR1 and CDR2: SGHTA, FQGNSA. The CDR3 has 15 amino acids. The ends lost 5 bases at V and 4 bases at J; junction bases unmatched: 7. As DNA, the CDR3 is TGTGCCAGCAGCCCTGGACAGGTCGGCACCGGGGAGCTGTTTTTT. As protein: CASSPGQVGTGELFF.

Here the CDR3 reads CASRLTGASYEQYF. CDR3 nucleotides: TGCGCCAGCAGGTTGACAGGAGCCTCCTACGAGCAGTACTTC. This chain links TRBV5-1 with TRBJ2-7; the D gene is possibly TRBD1 (6 bases). The CDR3 has 14 residues. V lost 5 bases, J lost 0 bases, and 12 bases lay in between. In germline, CDR1 is SGHRS, CDR2 YFSETQ.

The rearrangement uses TRBV5-6 and TRBJ2-5; D is uncertain. Judging by the DNA end, TRBJ2-7 fits better; the J call may be wrong. Germline values: CDR1 SGHDT, CDR2 YYEEEE. The CDR3 loop spans 14 amino acids. This CDR3 is CASSLMGGSYEQYF. The CDR3, as DNA: TGTGCCAGCAGCTTGATGGGCGGTTCCTACGAGCAGTACTTC.

Notes on this clone: The sample has other DNA sequences that encode this CDR3 too. The V call is TRBV30, the J call TRBJ1-1; possible D gene TRBD1, 5 bases. Germline loops: CDR1 GTSNPN, CDR2 SVGIG (reference sequence). Trimming removed 2 bases from V and 8 bases from J, with 15 bases in between. The CDR3 totals 13 residues. The CDR3 region is CAWSRQGNTEAFF. CDR3 DNA: TGTGCCTGGAGTCGCCAGGGAAATACCGAAGCTTTCTTT.

This clone was found a few times. The CDR3 bases are TGTGCCAGCTCACCGTACGGGACAGGGGGCGGTGAAGCTTTCTTT. As protein: CASSPYGTGGGEAFF. The genes are TRBV18 and TRBJ1-1; 12 nucleotides match TRBD1. The germline CDR1 and CDR2 sequences are KGHSH and LQKENI. The CDR3 has 15 amino acids. V lost 3 bases to trimming and J lost 7 bases; unmatched junction nucleotides: 6.

This CDR3 reads CASARTSGITYEQYF. CDR3 nucleotide sequence: TGTGCCAGCGCCAGGACTAGCGGTATCACCTACGAGCAGTACTTC. The J gene is TRBJ2-7, the V gene TRBV6-8, with 10 bases lining up with TRBD2. This CDR3 comprises 15 residues. With 8 bases clipped from V and 2 bases from J, the junction kept 9 bases outside the gene matches. In germline, CDR1 is MNHGY, CDR2 SAAAGT.

The chain carries TRBV6-5 and TRBJ2-1; D is undetermined. The CDR3 has 11 amino acids. The germline V and J ends were trimmed by 5 bases and 7 bases, with 6 bases remaining between them. Germline CDR1 is MNHEY and CDR2 is SVGAGI. The CDR3 loop is CASSEWNEQFF. The CDR3 DNA reads as TGTGCCAGCAGTGAATGGAATGAGCAGTTCTTC.